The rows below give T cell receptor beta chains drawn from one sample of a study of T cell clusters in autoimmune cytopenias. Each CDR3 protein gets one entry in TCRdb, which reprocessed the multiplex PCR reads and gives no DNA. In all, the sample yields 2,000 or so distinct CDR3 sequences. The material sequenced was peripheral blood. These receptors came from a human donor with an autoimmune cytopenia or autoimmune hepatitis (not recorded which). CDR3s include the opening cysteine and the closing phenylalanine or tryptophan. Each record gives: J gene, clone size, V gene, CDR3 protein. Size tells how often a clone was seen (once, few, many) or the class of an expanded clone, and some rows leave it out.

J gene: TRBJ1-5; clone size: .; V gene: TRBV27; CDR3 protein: CASSFAIYQPQHF
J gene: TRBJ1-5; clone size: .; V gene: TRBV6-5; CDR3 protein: CDSSAGQPQHF
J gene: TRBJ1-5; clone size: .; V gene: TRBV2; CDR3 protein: CASSEVPRPQHF
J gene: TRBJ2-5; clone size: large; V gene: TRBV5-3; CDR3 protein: CARRRGEETQYF
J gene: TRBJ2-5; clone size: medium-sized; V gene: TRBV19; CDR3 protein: CASSIAGQETQYF
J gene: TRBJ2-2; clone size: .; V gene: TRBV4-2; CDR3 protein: CASSQVPTGELFF
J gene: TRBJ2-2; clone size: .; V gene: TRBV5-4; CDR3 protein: CASSEEGQGAIGELFF
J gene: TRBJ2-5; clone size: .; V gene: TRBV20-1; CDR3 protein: CSARKLAGAESETQYF
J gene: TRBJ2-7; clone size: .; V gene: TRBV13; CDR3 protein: CASSYTGQITRNEQYF
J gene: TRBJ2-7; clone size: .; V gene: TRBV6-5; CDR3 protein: CASTRSWGPYEQYF
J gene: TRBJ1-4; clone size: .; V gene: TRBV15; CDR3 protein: CATSREKRSQGSNEKLFF
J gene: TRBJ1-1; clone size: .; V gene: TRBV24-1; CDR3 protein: CATSGQGTEAFF
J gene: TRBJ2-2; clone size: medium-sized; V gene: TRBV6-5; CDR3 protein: CASSYGRDRGAGELFF
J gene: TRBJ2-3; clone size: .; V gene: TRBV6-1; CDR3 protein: CASLTLNSDTQYF
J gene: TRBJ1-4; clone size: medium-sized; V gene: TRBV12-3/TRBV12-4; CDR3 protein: CASSPWDTDEKLFF
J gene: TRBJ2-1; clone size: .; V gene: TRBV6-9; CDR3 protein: CARGDRGRFHSGPLGYNEQFF
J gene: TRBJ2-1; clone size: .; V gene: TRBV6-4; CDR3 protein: CASRRGLAGDNEQFF
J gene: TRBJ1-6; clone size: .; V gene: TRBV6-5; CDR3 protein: CASSYGTGTGGVSPLHF
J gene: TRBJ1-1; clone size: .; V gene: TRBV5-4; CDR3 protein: CASSLDGTEAFF
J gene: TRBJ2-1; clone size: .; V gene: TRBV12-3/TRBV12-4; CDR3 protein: CASRGRALGGGGRNEQFF